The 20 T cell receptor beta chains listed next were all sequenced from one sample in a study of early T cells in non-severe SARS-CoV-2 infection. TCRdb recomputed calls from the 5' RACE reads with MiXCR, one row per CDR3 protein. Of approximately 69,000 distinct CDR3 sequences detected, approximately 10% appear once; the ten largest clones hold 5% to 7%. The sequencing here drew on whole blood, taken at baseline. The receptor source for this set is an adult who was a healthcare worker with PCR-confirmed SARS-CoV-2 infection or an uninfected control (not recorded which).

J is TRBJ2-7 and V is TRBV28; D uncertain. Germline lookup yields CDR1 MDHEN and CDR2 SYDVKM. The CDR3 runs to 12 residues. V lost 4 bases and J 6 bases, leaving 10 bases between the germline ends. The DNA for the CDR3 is TGTGCCAGCAGTTCCCGCTTGGGCGAGCAGTACTTC. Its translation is CASSSRLGEQYF.

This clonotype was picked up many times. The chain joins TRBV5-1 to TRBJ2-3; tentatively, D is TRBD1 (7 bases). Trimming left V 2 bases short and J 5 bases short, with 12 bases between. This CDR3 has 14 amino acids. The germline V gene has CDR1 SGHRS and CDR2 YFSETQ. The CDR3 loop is CASSFRGDLDTQYF. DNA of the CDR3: TGCGCCAGCAGCTTCAGGGGGGACTTAGATACGCAGTATTTT.

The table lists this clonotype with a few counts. The CDR3, as DNA: TGTGCCAGCAGCTTAACGGCCCGCCCGACTGAAGCTTTCTTT. Its protein is CASSLTARPTEAFF. This rearrangement joins TRBV7-3 to TRBJ1-1; no firm D call. CDR1 and CDR2 from the germline V gene are SGHTA and FQGTGA. There are 14 residues in the CDR3. V was cut by 0 bases and J by 5 bases, with 10 bases left in between.

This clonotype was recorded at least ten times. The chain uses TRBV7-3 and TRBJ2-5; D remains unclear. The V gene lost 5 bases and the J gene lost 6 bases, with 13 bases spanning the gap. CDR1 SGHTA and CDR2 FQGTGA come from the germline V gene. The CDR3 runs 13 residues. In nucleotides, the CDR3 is TGTGCCAGCAGCACGACCGCTTCTCAGACCCAGTACTTC. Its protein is CASSTTASQTQYF.

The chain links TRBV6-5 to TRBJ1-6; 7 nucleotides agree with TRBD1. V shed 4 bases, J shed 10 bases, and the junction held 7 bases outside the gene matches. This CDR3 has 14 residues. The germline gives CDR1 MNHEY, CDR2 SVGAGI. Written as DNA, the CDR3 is TGTGCCAGCAGTTCCGGGACAGCTAGGTCACCCCTCCACTTT. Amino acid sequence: CASSSGTARSPLHF.

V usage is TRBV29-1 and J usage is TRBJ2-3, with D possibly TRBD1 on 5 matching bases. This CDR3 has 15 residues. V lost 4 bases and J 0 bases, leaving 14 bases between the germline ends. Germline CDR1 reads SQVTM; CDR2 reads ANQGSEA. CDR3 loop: CSVGNWTTSTDTQYF. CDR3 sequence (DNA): TGCAGCGTTGGAAATTGGACAACTAGCACAGATACGCAGTATTTT.

The CDR3 spells CAIMEGGPTDTQYF. The CDR3 DNA sequence: TGTGCCATCATGGAGGGAGGCCCCACAGATACGCAGTATTTT. V gene TRBV10-3 combines with J gene TRBJ2-3; perhaps TRBD2 as D (6 bases). V was pared by 7 bases and J by 2 bases, with 13 bases between. This CDR3 has 14 amino acids. Germline CDR1 is ENHRY and CDR2 is SYGVKD.

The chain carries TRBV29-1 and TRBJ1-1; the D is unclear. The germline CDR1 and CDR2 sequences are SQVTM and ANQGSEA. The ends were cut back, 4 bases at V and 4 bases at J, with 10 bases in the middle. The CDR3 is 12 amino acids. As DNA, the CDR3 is TGCAGCGTTGGTCCGGTGGTCACTGAAGCTTTCTTT. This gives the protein CSVGPVVTEAFF. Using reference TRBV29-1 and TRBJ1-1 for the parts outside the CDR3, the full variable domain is SAVISQKPSRDICQRGTSLTIQCQVDSQVTMMFWYRQQPGQSLTLIATANQGSEATYESGFVIDKFPISRPNLTFSTLTVSNMSPEDSSIYLCSVGPVVTEAFFGQGTRLTVV.

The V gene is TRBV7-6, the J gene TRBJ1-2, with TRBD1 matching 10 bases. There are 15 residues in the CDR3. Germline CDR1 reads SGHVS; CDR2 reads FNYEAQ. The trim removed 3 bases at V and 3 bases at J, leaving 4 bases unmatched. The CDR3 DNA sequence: TGTGCCAGCAGCTTGGCCGGGACAGGGGACTATGGCTACACCTTC. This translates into CASSLAGTGDYGYTF.

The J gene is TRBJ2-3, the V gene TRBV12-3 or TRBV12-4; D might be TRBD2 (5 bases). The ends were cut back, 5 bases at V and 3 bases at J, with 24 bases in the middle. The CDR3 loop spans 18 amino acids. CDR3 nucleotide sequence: TGTGCCAGCAGTCCTCCGACTGAGCGGATACCTGGAACAGATACGCAGTATTTT. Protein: CASSPPTERIPGTDTQYF.

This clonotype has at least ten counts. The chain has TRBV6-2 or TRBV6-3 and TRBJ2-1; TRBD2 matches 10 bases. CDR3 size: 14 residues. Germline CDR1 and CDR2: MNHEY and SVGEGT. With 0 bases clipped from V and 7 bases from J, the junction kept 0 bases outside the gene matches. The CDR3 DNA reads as TGTGCCAGCAGTTACTCGGGACTAGCGAATGAGCAGTTCTTC. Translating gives CASSYSGLANEQFF.

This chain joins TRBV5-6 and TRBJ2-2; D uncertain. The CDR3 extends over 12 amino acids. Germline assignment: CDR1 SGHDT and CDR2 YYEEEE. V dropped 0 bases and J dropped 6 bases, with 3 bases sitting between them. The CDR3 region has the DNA TGTGCCAGCAGCTTGGAGGCCGGGGAGCTGTTTTTT. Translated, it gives CASSLEAGELFF.

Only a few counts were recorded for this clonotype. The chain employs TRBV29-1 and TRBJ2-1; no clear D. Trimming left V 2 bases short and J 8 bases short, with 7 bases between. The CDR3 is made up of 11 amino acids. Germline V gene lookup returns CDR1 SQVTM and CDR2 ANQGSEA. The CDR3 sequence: CSVEFEYEQFF. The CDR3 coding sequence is TGCAGCGTTGAATTTGAGTATGAGCAGTTCTTC.

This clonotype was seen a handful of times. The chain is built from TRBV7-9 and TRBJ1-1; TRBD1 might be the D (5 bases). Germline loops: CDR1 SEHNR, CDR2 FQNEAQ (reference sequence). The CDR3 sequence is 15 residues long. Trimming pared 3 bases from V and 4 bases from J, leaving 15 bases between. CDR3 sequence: CASSFIQGGGTEAFF. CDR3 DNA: TGTGCCAGCAGCTTTATTCAGGGCGGTGGCACTGAAGCTTTCTTT.

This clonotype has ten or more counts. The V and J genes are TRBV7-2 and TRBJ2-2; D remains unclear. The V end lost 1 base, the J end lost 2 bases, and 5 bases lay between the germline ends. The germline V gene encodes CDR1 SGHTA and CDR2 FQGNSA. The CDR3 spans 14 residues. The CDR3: CASSLGANTGELFF. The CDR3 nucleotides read TGTGCCAGCAGCTTAGGGGCCAACACCGGGGAGCTGTTTTTT.

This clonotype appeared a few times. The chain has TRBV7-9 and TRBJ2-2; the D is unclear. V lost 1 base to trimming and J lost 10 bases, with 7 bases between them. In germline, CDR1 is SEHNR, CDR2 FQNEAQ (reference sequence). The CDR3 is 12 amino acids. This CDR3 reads CASSLVLQELFF. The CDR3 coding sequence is TGTGCCAGCAGCTTAGTATTACAGGAGCTGTTTTTT.

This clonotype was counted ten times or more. The CDR3 coding sequence is TGTGCCAGCAGCGATGGACCCAACACCGGGGAGCTGTTTTTT. Its translation is CASSDGPNTGELFF. The genes are TRBV7-2 and TRBJ2-2; D is undetermined. CDR1 is SGHTA, CDR2 FQGNSA, per germline. Trimming removed 5 bases at V and 2 bases at J, with 9 bases between. CDR3 size: 14 residues.

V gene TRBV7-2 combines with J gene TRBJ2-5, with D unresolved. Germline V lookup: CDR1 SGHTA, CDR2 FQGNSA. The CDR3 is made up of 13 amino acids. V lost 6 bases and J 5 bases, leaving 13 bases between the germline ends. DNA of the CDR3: TGTGCCAGCAGTTCCAGGCTGGAGGAGACCCAGTACTTC. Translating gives CASSSRLEETQYF.

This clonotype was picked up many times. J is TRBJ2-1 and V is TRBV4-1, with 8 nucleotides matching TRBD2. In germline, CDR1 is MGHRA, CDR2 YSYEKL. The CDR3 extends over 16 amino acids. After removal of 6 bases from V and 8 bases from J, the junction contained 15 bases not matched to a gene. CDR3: CASSPLAAGGVDEQFF. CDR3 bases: TGCGCCAGCAGTCCTCTAGCGGCGGGGGGTGTGGATGAGCAGTTCTTC.

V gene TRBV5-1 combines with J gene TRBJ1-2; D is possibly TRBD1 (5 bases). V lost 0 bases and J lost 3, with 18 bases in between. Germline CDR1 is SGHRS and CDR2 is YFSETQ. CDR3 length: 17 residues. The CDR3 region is CASSLGRRRGKDYGYTF. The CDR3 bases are TGCGCCAGCAGCTTGGGACGACGTAGGGGCAAGGACTATGGCTACACCTTC.